These 18 T cell receptor beta chains were sequenced from one sample in a study of post-analysis software for immune sequencing data. Study-wide points: Relative to controls, patients had five TRBV segments at higher frequency, with TRBV5-6, TRBV5-1 and TRBV20-1 among these.

Which antigens these TCRs recognize remains unknown. Sequencing libraries made from TCR beta cDNA carried unique molecular identifiers. TCRdb independently ran MiXCR on the PCR reads; one entry per CDR3 protein. The data contain roughly 540,000 distinct CDR3 sequences, 34% of them singletons. The specimen was blood. These receptor sequences come from a girl aged 2-17 years with multiple sclerosis.

This clonotype appeared once. The chain uses TRBV29-1 and TRBJ1-1; TRBD1 agrees at 7 bases. Germline assignment: CDR1 SQVTM and CDR2 ANQGSEA. V dropped 5 bases and J dropped 0; count of bases not matched to a gene: 3. This CDR3 contains 13 residues. The CDR3: CSVQTGVNTEAFF. The CDR3 DNA reads TGCAGCGTTCAAACAGGGGTGAACACTGAAGCTTTCTTT.

This clonotype was seen only a few times. The gene calls are TRBV7-2 and TRBJ2-5; the match to TRBD2 covers 8 bases. The CDR3 runs to 15 residues. The germline gives CDR1 SGHTA, CDR2 FQGNSA. With V trimmed by 3 bases and J by 0 bases, 3 bases remained unmatched. The CDR3 region is CASSFGLAYQETQYF. DNA for the CDR3: TGTGCCAGCAGCTTTGGACTAGCCTACCAAGAGACCCAGTACTTC.

This clonotype was recorded many times. The chain uses TRBV29-1 and TRBJ2-1, with 7 positions matching TRBD2. The CDR3 totals 14 residues. The germline CDR1 and CDR2 sequences are SQVTM and ANQGSEA. The trim removed 1 base at V and 1 base at J, leaving 1 base unmatched. The CDR3 nucleotides are TGCAGCGTTGAAGCCGGGGGGTCCTACAATGAGCAGTTCTTC. It is translated as CSVEAGGSYNEQFF.

This clonotype was observed a few times. The V and J genes are TRBV6-5 and TRBJ1-2; D remains ambiguous. CDR1 and CDR2 from the germline V gene are MNHEY and SVGAGI. Trimming removed 6 bases from V and 6 bases from J, with 14 bases in between. This CDR3 spans 13 amino acids. The CDR3 is CASRGPGMDGYTF. CDR3 coding DNA: TGTGCCAGCAGAGGACCGGGAATGGATGGCTACACCTTC.

CDR3 residues: CSAFTGDGYGYTF. The CDR3 DNA reads as TGCAGTGCCTTCACAGGGGATGGCTATGGCTACACCTTC. The chain carries TRBV20-1 and TRBJ1-2; TRBD1 agrees at 7 bases. V lost 6 bases, J lost 4 bases, and 8 bases stayed unmatched. The germline CDR1 and CDR2 sequences are DFQATT and SNEGSKA (reference sequence). CDR3 length: 13 residues.

In its sample, this clonotype was seen a few times. This chain uses TRBV25-1 with TRBJ2-1; D call uncertain. This CDR3 is 13 amino acids long. Per the germline V gene, CDR1 is MGHDK and CDR2 is SYGVNS. Trimming stripped 1 base from V and 6 bases from J, with 7 bases between. In DNA, the CDR3 is TGTGCCAGCAGTGAATGGGTAGCCAATGAGCAGTTCTTC. Translating it yields CASSEWVANEQFF.

This clonotype was seen more than once but under ten times. The V call is TRBV6-1, the J call TRBJ2-1; D uncertain. Trimming stripped 5 bases from V and 8 bases from J, with 10 bases between. The germline V gene has CDR1 MNHNS and CDR2 SASEGT. The CDR3 contains 12 residues. CDR3 protein: CASSRHKDEQFF. CDR3 sequence (DNA): TGTGCCAGCAGTCGACATAAAGATGAGCAGTTCTTC.

This clonotype was picked up many times. The chain recombines TRBV7-9 with TRBJ2-5; no reliable D call. Trimming took off 1 base at V and 5 bases at J, with 5 bases between the two ends. The CDR3 length is 12 residues. Germline-derived CDR1 and CDR2 are SEHNR and FQNEAQ (reference sequence). The CDR3, as DNA: TGTGCCAGCAGCTTAGAGGTGGAGACCCAGTACTTC. Its protein product is CASSLEVETQYF.

This clonotype was counted only a few times. This rearrangement joins TRBV7-6 to TRBJ2-7, with TRBD2 matching 7 bases. V gave up 4 bases and J gave up 0 bases; unmatched junction bases: 6. The CDR3 extends over 15 amino acids. Germline-derived CDR1 and CDR2 are SGHVS and FNYEAQ. The DNA for the CDR3 is TGTGCCAGCAGCTGGGGGGGGAGAAGCTCCTACGAGCAGTACTTC. The encoded protein is CASSWGGRSSYEQYF.

The CDR3 sequence: CASRARVSTDTQYF. The DNA for the CDR3 is TGTGCCAGCCGTGCCAGAGTGAGCACAGATACGCAGTATTTT. The chain combines TRBV12-3 or TRBV12-4 with TRBJ2-3; D is ambiguous. The ends were cut back, 8 bases at V and 0 bases at J, with 12 bases in the middle. This CDR3 is built from 14 residues.

This clonotype was detected a few times. The chain is built from TRBV6-5 and TRBJ2-5; D is unclear. Trimming shortened V by 2 bases and J by 1 base, and 20 bases separated the two germline ends. CDR3 length: 18 residues. Germline CDR1 is MNHEY and CDR2 is SVGAGI. CDR3 region: CASSYGPIGQAPQETQYF. CDR3 sequence (DNA): TGTGCCAGCAGTTACGGTCCAATAGGGCAGGCTCCCCAAGAGACCCAGTACTTC.

The rearrangement links TRBV12-3 or TRBV12-4 to TRBJ2-4; tentatively, D is TRBD1 (8 bases). V shed 6 bases and J shed 1 base, with 16 bases lying between them. CDR3 length: 16 amino acids. CDR3 coding DNA: TGTGCCAGCAGAGCAACAGGGGGGGGGGCCAAAAACATTCAGTACTTC. Translation gives CASRATGGGAKNIQYF.

This clonotype was observed a handful of times. This rearrangement joins TRBV29-1 to TRBJ1-1; TRBD1 matches 7 bases. The trim removed 3 bases at V and 6 bases at J, leaving 10 bases unmatched. In germline, CDR1 is SQVTM, CDR2 ANQGSEA. CDR3 size: 14 residues. CDR3 loop: CSVDEAGGFPEAFF. CDR3 bases: TGCAGCGTTGATGAGGCAGGGGGATTTCCTGAAGCTTTCTTT.

CDR3 coding DNA: TGCAGCGTTGAAGGTAGTACTCTAGGGAGGACAGATACGCAGTATTTT. This codes for CSVEGSTLGRTDTQYF. The chain couples TRBV29-1 to TRBJ2-3; a possible D gene is TRBD2 (6 bases). Trimming pared 1 base from V and 3 bases from J, leaving 17 bases between. From germline, CDR1 is SQVTM and CDR2 ANQGSEA. The CDR3 is made up of 16 amino acids.

This clonotype appeared a single time. V is TRBV7-2 and J is TRBJ1-5; TRBD1 might be the D (6 bases). Germline V gene data show CDR1 as SGHTA and CDR2 as FQGNSA. The germline V and J ends were trimmed by 5 bases and 3 bases, with 11 bases remaining between them. CDR3 length: 14 residues. CDR3 protein: CASSQQGFNQPQHF. CDR3 in DNA: TGTGCCAGCAGCCAACAGGGCTTCAATCAGCCCCAGCATTTT.

This clonotype was observed a handful of times. This sequence joins TRBV7-9 and TRBJ2-6, with 8 nucleotides matching TRBD1. Germline V gives CDR1 SEHNR, CDR2 FQNEAQ (reference sequence). The CDR3 is 18 residues long. V lost 3 bases, J lost 4 bases, and 11 bases stayed unmatched. The CDR3 region has the DNA TGTGCCAGCAGCTTGAACAGGGGGACCGCATCCGGGGCCAACGTCCTGACTTTC. It codes for CASSLNRGTASGANVLTF. Looking up the rest from reference TRBV7-9 and TRBJ2-6 gives the full variable domain: DTGVSQNPRHKITKRGQNVTFRCDPISEHNRLYWYRQTLGQGPEFLTYFQNEAQLEKSRLLSDRFSAERPKGSFSTLEIQRTEQGDSAMYLCASSLNRGTASGANVLTFGAGSRLTVL.

J is TRBJ2-4 and V is TRBV7-9, with D perhaps being TRBD1 or TRBD2 (6 bases each). The J call may be mistaken, given a closer DNA end match to TRBJ2-7. The CDR3 is 17 amino acids. Per the germline V gene, CDR1 is SEHNR and CDR2 is FQNEAQ (reference sequence). The CDR3 coding sequence is TGTGCCAGCAGCTTACCGATTCAAGGGGGGCCAACCTACGAGCAGTACTTC. Protein: CASSLPIQGGPTYEQYF.

Turning to this clonotype: Relative to the germline gene, one junction end is altered; a read error may explain this. The rearrangement uses TRBV7-9 and TRBJ1-2, with 10 bases matching TRBD1. Germline-derived CDR1 and CDR2 are SEHNR and FQNEAQ (reference sequence). This CDR3 region has 18 residues. CDR3 region: CASSLVSSGTGALYGYSF. The CDR3 bases are TGTGCCAGCAGCTTAGTTTCCAGCGGGACAGGGGCTCTCTATGGCTACAGCTTC.